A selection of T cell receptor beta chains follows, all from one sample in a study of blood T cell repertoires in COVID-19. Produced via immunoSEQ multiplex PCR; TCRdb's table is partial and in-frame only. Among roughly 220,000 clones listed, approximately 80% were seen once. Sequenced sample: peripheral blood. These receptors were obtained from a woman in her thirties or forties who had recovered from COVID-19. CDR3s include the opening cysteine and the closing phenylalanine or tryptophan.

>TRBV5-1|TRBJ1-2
CASSLEENKGGGNYGYTF
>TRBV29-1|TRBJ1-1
CSVPRQGPNTEAFF
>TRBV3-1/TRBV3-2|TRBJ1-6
CASSQERDRAYNSPLHF
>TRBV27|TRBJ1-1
CASRVTGGSEAFF
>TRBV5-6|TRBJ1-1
CASSLGQYDEAFF
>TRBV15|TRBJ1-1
CATSREHRGIAFF
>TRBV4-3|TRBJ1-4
CASSQDPTGTDEKLFF
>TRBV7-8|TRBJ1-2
CASSLRDRGFSGSYTF
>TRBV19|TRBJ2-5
CASSISGAETQYF
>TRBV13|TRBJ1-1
CASSLGLQGAAFF
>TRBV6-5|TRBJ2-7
CASSTGTGLYEQYF
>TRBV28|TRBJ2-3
CASSASSGGPGGDTQYF
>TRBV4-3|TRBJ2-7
CASSQELAGYEQYF
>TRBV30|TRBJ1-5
CAWSGQGRRQPQHF
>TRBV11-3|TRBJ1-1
CASSPGGARTEAFF
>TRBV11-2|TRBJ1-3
CASSTTPGNTIYF
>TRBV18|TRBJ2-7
CASSNSMGAEQYF
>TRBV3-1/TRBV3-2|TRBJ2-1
CASSQMMANEQFF
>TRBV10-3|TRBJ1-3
CAISALLSGNTIYF
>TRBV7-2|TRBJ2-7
CASSLASSLAYEQYF
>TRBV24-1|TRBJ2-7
CATRSSGDEQYF
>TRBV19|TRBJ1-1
CASRGGGQEAFF
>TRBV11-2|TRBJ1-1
CASSFNSLNTEAFF
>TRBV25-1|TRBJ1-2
CASSQWAGYGYTF
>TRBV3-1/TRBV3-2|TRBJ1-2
CASSQDNTGRGYTF
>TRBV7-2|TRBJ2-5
CASTYLLGSQETQYF
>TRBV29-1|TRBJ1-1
CSLDRQGAFEAFF
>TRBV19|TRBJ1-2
CASSIVRTGLTAGYTF
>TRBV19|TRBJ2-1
CASSKPGQGDLAYNEQFF
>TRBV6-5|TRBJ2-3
CASSYAGTGLPDTQYF
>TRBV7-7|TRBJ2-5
CASSLGAQETQYF
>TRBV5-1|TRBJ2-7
CASSSGLAGYEQYF
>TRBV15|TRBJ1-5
CATSTEYSNQPQHF
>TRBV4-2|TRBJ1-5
CASSQEQGIDGNQPQHF
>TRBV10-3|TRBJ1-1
CAISGRKTGEAFF
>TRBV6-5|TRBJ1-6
CASSYSASGNSPLHF
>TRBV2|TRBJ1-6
CASSPGQTNSPLHF
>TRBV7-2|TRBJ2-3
CASSLDYSGGATDTQYF
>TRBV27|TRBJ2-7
CASSRQGSSGYEQYF
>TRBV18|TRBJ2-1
CASSPLGQGGSNEQFF
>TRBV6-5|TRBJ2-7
CASNKAGGNEQYF
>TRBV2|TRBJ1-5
CASSGDSNQPQHF
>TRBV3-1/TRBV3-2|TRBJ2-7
CASSQDAGTSGFCWAYEQYF
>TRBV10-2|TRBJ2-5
CASGGGTAAETQYF
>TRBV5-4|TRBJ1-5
CASSLGGDNNQPQHF
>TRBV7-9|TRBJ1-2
CASSSWDRANYGYTF
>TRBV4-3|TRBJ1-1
CASSQDRTYQGAFF
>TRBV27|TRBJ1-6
CASSSGLPNSPLHF
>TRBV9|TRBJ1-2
CASSPTTGSWGYTF
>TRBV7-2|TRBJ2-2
CASSFSGGGNTGELFF